This T cell receptor (beta chain) was sequenced during a study of blood T cell repertoires in COVID-19. As for the study in general: Sites in the United States, Italy and Spain provided acute and convalescent COVID-19 samples. Nucleic acid was either cDNA or gDNA, and it came from T cells, B-cell-depleted T cells, or PBMCs.

Under the authors' procedure: Amplification of reference gene primers provided the estimated nucleated cell counts. Method: immunoSEQ multiplex PCR; TCRdb's copy keeps in-frame clones and lacks some. V and J calls plus clone size are reproduced from that table; the DNA served to infer D and trimming. The sample yields tens of thousands of clones, roughly 80% seen once. Only one count was recorded for this clone. Per the germline V gene, CDR1 is LNHDA and CDR2 is SQIVND (reference sequence). The CDR3 consists of 16 residues. J was trimmed by 6 bases and V by 3 bases; bases with no gene match: 10. Sequenced sample: peripheral blood. The receptor's source is a man aged 65 to 85 with acute or convalescent COVID-19. The V call is TRBV19, the J call TRBJ2-4; TRBD1 aligns across 8 bases. The DNA for the CDR3 is TGTGCCAGTAGTATCCCCACCGACAGGGGCGGAAACATTCAGTACTTC. It is translated as CASSIPTDRGGNIQYF.